The subject of this entry is one T cell receptor beta chain. This entry belongs to a study of blood T cell repertoires in COVID-19. Study in general: Sites in the United States, Italy and Spain provided acute and convalescent COVID-19 samples. T cells, B-cell-depleted T cells, or PBMCs supplied cDNA or gDNA.

Authors' processing steps: Estimation of nucleated cell counts was performed using reference gene primer amplification. Some clones are missing from TCRdb's copy, which holds only in-frame ones; the method was immunoSEQ multiplex PCR. The DNA was the basis for D and trimming; V, J and clone size are from that table. Here the sample spans 150,000 to 190,000 clones, around 74% being singletons. The CDR3 loop spans 13 amino acids. V was shortened by 0 bases and J by 9 bases, with 12 bases between the two germline ends. CDR1 and CDR2 from the germline V gene are SGHTA and FQGNSA. The sequence derives from a woman older than 75 with acute or convalescent COVID-19. Sequences were obtained from peripheral blood. The chain is built from TRBV7-2 and TRBJ2-7; TRBD1 is a possible D gene (5 bases). As DNA, the CDR3 is TGTGCCAGCAGCTTAGCCCAGGGTCATGTGCAGTACTTC. Translation gives CASSLAQGHVQYF.